The next 27 T cell receptor beta chains were all read from a single sample in a study of cytotoxic CD8 clonotypes in ibrutinib-treated CLL. Sequencing was performed with immunoSEQ multiplex PCR; in TCRdb, only in-frame clones are kept and a portion is missing. The sample lists tens of thousands of clones; around three fifths were seen once. The material was PBMCs, obtained after 12 months of ibrutinib treatment. These receptor sequences come from a human donor with chronic lymphocytic leukemia.

The V and J genes are TRBV30 and TRBJ1-6; TRBD1 might be the D (5 bases). CDR3 length: 14 residues. Germline V lookup: CDR1 GTSNPN, CDR2 SVGIG (reference sequence). Trimming removed 4 bases from V and 8 bases from J, with 15 bases in between. CDR3 sequence reads: CAWIDGRADSPLHF. CDR3 nucleotide sequence: TGTGCCTGGATCGACGGCAGGGCGGATTCACCCCTCCACTTT.

This chain uses TRBV4-2 with TRBJ2-1; 7 bases agree with TRBD2. This CDR3 region has 17 residues. Per germline, CDR1 LGHNA and CDR2 YNFKEQ. Trimming cost V 3 bases and J 1 base; bases outside gene matches: 9. CDR3 residues: CASSHDLAVLSYNEQFF. The CDR3 region has the DNA TGTGCCAGCAGCCATGACCTAGCGGTCCTTTCCTACAATGAGCAGTTCTTC.

The table lists this clone with a count of one. The chain has TRBV5-5 and TRBJ1-1; possible D gene TRBD1, 6 bases. The V and J ends lost 3 bases and 3 bases respectively, with 12 bases between them. Germline lookup yields CDR1 SGHKS and CDR2 YYEKEE (reference sequence). The CDR3 sequence is 14 residues long. Written as DNA, the CDR3 is TGTGCCAGCAGCTCAGCTACAGGGCACACTGAAGCTTTCTTT. This encodes CASSSATGHTEAFF.

This clone was found a few times. The V gene is TRBV18, the J gene TRBJ1-4, with D maybe TRBD1 (5 bases). This CDR3 spans 16 amino acids. The germline gives CDR1 KGHSH, CDR2 LQKENI. The V end was cut by 0 bases, the J end by 8 bases, with 16 bases between. CDR3 loop: CASSPPTALRGEKLFF. CDR3 nucleotides: TGTGCCAGCTCACCACCTACAGCCCTTCGGGGGGAAAAACTGTTTTTT.

This clone has a count of ten or more. The chain uses TRBV6-1 and TRBJ1-2; D unresolved. The CDR3 totals 14 residues. The germline gives CDR1 MNHNS, CDR2 SASEGT. Deletions cut 2 bases from V and 3 bases from J, with 10 bases between. CDR3 DNA: TGTGCCAGCAGTGAAATGGCAAACCACTATGGCTACACCTTC. This encodes CASSEMANHYGYTF.

This chain connects TRBV5-4 to TRBJ2-1, with TRBD2 matching 11 bases. Losses at the gene ends were 4 bases for V and 5 bases for J; bases not matched to a gene: 5. From germline, CDR1 is SGHNT and CDR2 YYREEE (reference sequence). This CDR3 comprises 15 residues. CDR3 DNA: TGTGCCAGCAGCCCGGGACTAGCGGTTAACAATGAGCAGTTCTTC. This codes for CASSPGLAVNNEQFF. The full variable domain, its missing parts supplied by reference TRBV5-4 and TRBJ2-1, is ETGVTQSPTHLIKTRGQQVTLRCSSQSGHNTVSWYQQALGQGPQFIFQYYREEENGRGNFPPRFSGLQFPNYSSELNVNALELDDSALYLCASSPGLAVNNEQFFGPGTRLTVL.

In this sample, this clone turned up a few times. The chain uses TRBV6-5 and TRBJ1-6, with 10 nucleotides matching TRBD1. The CDR3 is 13 residues long. From germline, CDR1 is MNHEY and CDR2 SVGAGI. J lost 5 bases, V lost 9 bases, and 1 base had no gene match. The CDR3 DNA sequence: TGTGCCAGAGGGACAGGGGATAATTCACCCCTCCACTTT. It encodes CARGTGDNSPLHF.

A remark on this clone: Possible read error: a much larger clone is one base away. The chain recombines TRBV7-6 with TRBJ1-2; unclear D gene. Trimming removed 1 base at V and 4 bases at J, with 4 bases between. This CDR3 is 12 amino acids long. The V gene's germline CDR1 is SGHVS and CDR2 FNYEAQ. CDR3 residues: CASSLEGYGYTF. The DNA for the CDR3 is TGTGCCAGCAGCTTAGAGGGCTATGGCTACACCTTC.

The chain combines TRBV5-1 with TRBJ1-6, with 7 bases fitting TRBD1. Germline-derived CDR1 and CDR2 are SGHRS and YFSETQ. J lost 9 bases, V lost 5 bases, and 11 bases had no gene match. The CDR3 sequence is 15 residues long. CDR3 bases: TGCGCCAGCAGGCCCACAACAGGGGTTAGTTCACCCCTCCACTTT. This translates into CASRPTTGVSSPLHF. Looking up the rest from reference TRBV5-1 and TRBJ1-6 gives the full variable domain: KAGVTQTPRYLIKTRGQQVTLSCSPISGHRSVSWYQQTPGQGLQFLFEYFSETQRNKGNFPGRFSGRQFSNSRSEMNVSTLELGDSALYLCASRPTTGVSSPLHFGNGTRLTVT.

The chain links TRBV5-5 to TRBJ2-7; 11 nucleotides match TRBD1. J lost 2 bases, V lost 9 bases, and 4 bases had no gene match. The CDR3 contains 13 residues. Germline CDR1 SGHKS, CDR2 YYEKEE (reference sequence). CDR3 protein: CANGQGAAYEQYV. Here the CDR3 DNA reads TGTGCCAACGGACAGGGGGCTGCCTACGAGCAGTACGTC.

V usage is TRBV4-1 and J usage is TRBJ2-3; D is possibly TRBD1 (5 bases). The CDR3 runs to 17 residues. Trimming cost V 0 bases and J 2 bases, with 15 bases left between them. Germline assignment: CDR1 MGHRA and CDR2 YSYEKL. The CDR3 DNA reads TGCGCCAGCAGCCAAGAGCCTAGAGACAGCTACACAGATACGCAGTATTTT. This codes for CASSQEPRDSYTDTQYF.

The chain couples TRBV6-1 to TRBJ2-2; 8 nucleotides match TRBD1. The germline gives CDR1 MNHNS, CDR2 SASEGT. The CDR3 has 15 amino acids. Trimming took 3 bases from V and 4 from J; bases not matched to a gene: 4. The CDR3 protein is CASSEPGGFTGELFF. The CDR3 nucleotides read TGTGCCAGCAGTGAGCCAGGGGGCTTCACCGGGGAGCTGTTTTTT.

This chain joins TRBV5-1 and TRBJ2-3, with a possible D match to TRBD1 (5 bases). The CDR3 is 15 amino acids. The V and J ends lost 2 bases and 7 bases respectively, with 17 bases between them. Per the germline V gene, CDR1 is SGHRS and CDR2 is YFSETQ. The CDR3 nucleotides read TGCGCCAGCAGCTTACAGGACCCGCCTCAGTATACGCAGTATTTT. Translation: CASSLQDPPQYTQYF.

CDR3 DNA sequence: TGTGCCAGCAGTTACTCGATAGGGATGGATGAAAAACTGTTTTTT. This gives the protein CASSYSIGMDEKLFF. The chain is built from TRBV6-5 and TRBJ1-4; D is ambiguous. Trimming took off 0 bases at V and 6 bases at J, with 11 bases between the two ends. CDR3 size: 15 residues. From germline, CDR1 is MNHEY and CDR2 SVGAGI.

The rearrangement joins TRBV7-7 to TRBJ2-3; 13 positions agree with TRBD2. V shed 5 bases and J 3 bases; nucleotides not matched to a gene: 5. The germline gives CDR1 SSHAT, CDR2 FNYEAQ (reference sequence). This CDR3 has 16 amino acids. This chain's CDR3 is CASSQGTSGKTDTQYF. In DNA, the CDR3 is TGTGCCAGCAGCCAAGGGACTAGCGGGAAGACAGATACGCAGTATTTT.

V is TRBV7-2 and J is TRBJ2-2; D call uncertain. CDR3 length equals 14 residues. Germline CDR1 reads SGHTA; CDR2 reads FQGNSA. Trimming stripped 5 bases from V and 7 bases from J, with 14 bases between. CDR3 sequence: CASSQAREVGELFF. The CDR3 nucleotides read TGTGCCAGCAGCCAAGCGCGAGAGGTCGGGGAGCTGTTTTTT.

This clone was detected a few times. The V and J genes are TRBV7-8 and TRBJ2-7; no definite D call. CDR1 and CDR2 (germline): SGHVS, FQNEAQ. The CDR3 spans 14 residues. Trimming took off 3 bases at V and 0 bases at J, with 9 bases between the two ends. CDR3 loop: CASSFVPISYEQYF. The DNA for the CDR3 is TGTGCCAGCAGCTTCGTACCGATCTCCTACGAGCAGTACTTC.

The chain is built from TRBV11-1 and TRBJ2-3, with TRBD2 identical over 8 bases. After removal of 5 bases from V and 3 bases from J, the junction contained 4 bases not matched to a gene. This CDR3 region has 14 residues. Germline V gene sequence: CDR1 SGHAT, CDR2 FQDESV (reference sequence). The CDR3 DNA reads TGTGCCAGCAGCCAGCGGGAGCGGACAGATACGCAGTATTTT. Its protein is CASSQRERTDTQYF.

The gene calls are TRBV2 and TRBJ1-4; D not resolved. Per the germline V gene, CDR1 is SNHLY and CDR2 is FYNNEI. Trimming took 4 bases from V and 4 from J, leaving 7 bases between them. The CDR3 length is 13 residues. The CDR3 sequence is CASSAGLNEKLFF. The CDR3 DNA follows: TGTGCCAGCAGTGCCGGGCTTAATGAAAAACTGTTTTTT.

This chain joins TRBV7-2 and TRBJ1-2; tentatively, D is TRBD1 (5 bases). Deletions cut 1 base from V and 0 bases from J, with 9 bases between. Germline V lookup: CDR1 SGHTA, CDR2 FQGNSA. The CDR3 length is 15 residues. Here the CDR3 DNA reads TGTGCCAGCAGCTTAGGGGGGAGAGCTAACTATGGCTACACCTTC. Encoded protein: CASSLGGRANYGYTF.

The chain couples TRBV7-8 to TRBJ1-2; a weak D match, TRBD1 (6 bases). V was clipped by 0 bases and J by 0 bases, with 8 bases between them. Germline V CDR1 and CDR2: SGHVS, FQNEAQ. The CDR3 totals 15 residues. The CDR3 region is CASSLAGTTNYGYTF. CDR3 sequence (DNA): TGTGCCAGCAGCTTAGCGGGGACAACTAACTATGGCTACACCTTC.

This chain connects TRBV19 to TRBJ1-1, with TRBD1 matching over 8 bases. The CDR3 has 14 residues. CDR1 and CDR2 (germline): LNHDA, SQIVND (reference sequence). With V trimmed by 7 bases and J by 2 bases, 6 bases remained unmatched. CDR3 region: CASTARGLNTEAFF. The CDR3 bases are TGTGCCAGTACCGCCAGGGGGCTTAACACTGAAGCTTTCTTT. The whole variable domain, remainder taken from reference TRBV19 and TRBJ1-1, is DGGITQSPKYLFRKEGQNVTLSCEQNLNHDAMYWYRQDPGQGLRLIYYSQIVNDFQKGDIAEGYSVSREKKESFPLTVTSAQKNPTAFYLCASTARGLNTEAFFGQGTRLTVV.

This chain uses TRBV10-3 with TRBJ2-1; D gene ambiguous. Trimming took off 2 bases at V and 4 bases at J, with 3 bases between the two ends. Germline V gene lookup returns CDR1 ENHRY and CDR2 SYGVKD. The CDR3 runs to 12 residues. The CDR3 here is CAISEPYNEQFF. CDR3 sequence (DNA): TGTGCCATCAGTGAGCCATACAATGAGCAGTTCTTC.

The chain joins TRBV6-1 to TRBJ2-7, with unresolved D. The CDR3 contains 15 residues. Germline CDR1 is MNHNS and CDR2 is SASEGT. V was pared by 1 base and J by 2 bases, with 12 bases between. The CDR3 DNA reads TGTGCCAGCAGTGAAGGCGGCGTGTGGACCTACGAGCAGTACTTC. Amino acid sequence: CASSEGGVWTYEQYF.

V and J are TRBV6-1 and TRBJ2-3; TRBD2 matches at 9 bases. Germline CDR1 is MNHNS and CDR2 is SASEGT. This CDR3 region has 15 residues. Trimming took 6 bases from V and 5 from J; bases not matched to a gene: 9. In DNA form, the CDR3 reads TGTGCCAGCAGGGTATTAGCGGGAGTGGGAGATACGCAGTATTTT. Its protein product is CASRVLAGVGDTQYF.

This clone is categorized as medium-sized. Other DNA sequences in this sample translate to the same CDR3. The chain has TRBV18 and TRBJ2-7; D remains unclear. Trimming pared 3 bases from V and 2 bases from J, leaving 8 bases between. The length of the CDR3 is 13 residues. Germline V gives CDR1 KGHSH, CDR2 LQKENI. CDR3 DNA sequence: TGTGCCAGCTCACCTCGACGGGCCTACGAGCAGTACTTC. It encodes CASSPRRAYEQYF.

The rearrangement uses TRBV5-1 and TRBJ1-1; maybe TRBD1 (5 bases). Trimming took 6 bases from V and 7 from J, leaving 16 bases between them. In germline, CDR1 is SGHRS, CDR2 YFSETQ. This CDR3 has 13 residues. The CDR3 here is CASNAGTEFEAFF. CDR3 bases: TGCGCCAGCAACGCCGGGACGGAGTTTGAAGCTTTCTTT.